A single sample gave rise to the 3 T cell receptor beta chains below, sequenced in a study of blood T cell repertoires in COVID-19. TCRdb's copy holds only in-frame clones and misses some; the assay was immunoSEQ multiplex PCR. The sample contains around 250,000 clones, about 83% of which appear only once. The sequenced sample consisted of peripheral blood. The origin of the receptors is a man under 40 who had recovered from COVID-19.

The V call is TRBV3-1 (or the pseudogene TRBV3-2), the J call TRBJ2-7; no reliable D call. V dropped 4 bases and J dropped 5 bases, with 12 bases sitting between them. The CDR3 length is 13 residues. The germline V gene encodes CDR1 LGHDT and CDR2 YNNKEL (reference sequence). The chain's CDR3 is CASSLSGPNEQYF. CDR3 bases: TGTGCCAGCAGCCTCTCTGGGCCTAACGAGCAGTACTTC.

The CDR3 DNA reads TGTGCCAGCAGCTTACTAGGGAAGGCGGGGACCTACAATGAGCAGTTCTTC. It yields the protein CASSLLGKAGTYNEQFF. The chain couples TRBV5-6 to TRBJ2-1; a possible D gene is TRBD2 (6 bases). The CDR3 runs 17 residues. V dropped 2 bases and J dropped 2 bases, with 17 bases sitting between them. Germline assignment: CDR1 SGHDT and CDR2 YYEEEE.

The chain has TRBV19 and TRBJ2-2; the match to TRBD1 covers 8 bases. CDR3 length equals 14 residues. After removal of 8 bases from V and 6 bases from J, the junction contained 8 bases not matched to a gene. Per germline, CDR1 LNHDA and CDR2 SQIVND (reference sequence). CDR3 bases: TGTGCCAGTCAACAGGGGGAAGACCCCGGGGAGCTGTTTTTT. This gives the protein CASQQGEDPGELFF.